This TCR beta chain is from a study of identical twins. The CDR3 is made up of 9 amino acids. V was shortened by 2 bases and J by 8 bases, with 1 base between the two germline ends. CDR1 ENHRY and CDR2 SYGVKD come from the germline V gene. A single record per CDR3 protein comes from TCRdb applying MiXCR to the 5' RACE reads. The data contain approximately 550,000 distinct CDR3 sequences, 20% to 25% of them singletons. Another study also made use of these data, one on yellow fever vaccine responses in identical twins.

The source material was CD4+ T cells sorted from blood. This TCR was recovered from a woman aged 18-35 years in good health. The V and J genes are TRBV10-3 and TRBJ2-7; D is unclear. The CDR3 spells CAISEKQYF. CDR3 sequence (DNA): TGTGCCATCAGTGAGAAGCAGTACTTC.